The source of this TCR beta chain is a study of blood T cells in healthy people across ages. Primed by a sample-barcoded 5' primer and a J-beta primer mix, a second PCR proceeded for 7 to 11 cycles. Every cDNA was tagged by a template-switch adaptor with 12 random nucleotides. TCRdb re-analysed the 5' RACE reads in MiXCR, keeping a single row per CDR3 protein. The sample lists about 680,000 distinct CDR3 sequences, 45% to 50% occurring once. The CDR3 sequence is 12 residues long. With 2 bases clipped from V and 4 bases from J, the junction kept 1 base outside the gene matches. Germline V gene sequence: CDR1 SQVTM, CDR2 ANQGSEA.

This receptor was identified in an older woman in good health. J is TRBJ2-5 and V is TRBV29-1; 7 nucleotides align to TRBD2. The sample comprised blood. The CDR3 loop is CSVERGRETQYF. The DNA for the CDR3 is TGCAGCGTTGAACGCGGGAGAGAGACCCAGTACTTC.